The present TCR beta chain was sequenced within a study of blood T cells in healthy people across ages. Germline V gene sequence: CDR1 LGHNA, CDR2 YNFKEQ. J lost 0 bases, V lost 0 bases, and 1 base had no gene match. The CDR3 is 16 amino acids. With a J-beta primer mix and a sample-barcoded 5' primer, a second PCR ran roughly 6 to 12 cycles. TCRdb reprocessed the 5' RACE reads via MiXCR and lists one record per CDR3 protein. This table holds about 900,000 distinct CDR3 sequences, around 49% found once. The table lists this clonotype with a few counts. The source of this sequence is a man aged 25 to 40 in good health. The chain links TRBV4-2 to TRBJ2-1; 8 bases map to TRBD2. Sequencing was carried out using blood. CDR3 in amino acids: CASSQESGGSYNEQFF. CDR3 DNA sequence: TGTGCCAGCAGCCAAGAGAGCGGGGGCTCCTACAATGAGCAGTTCTTC.